Below, 20 T cell receptor beta chains from the same sample are listed, as sequenced in a study of cytomegalovirus exposure and HLA in healthy donors. Use of 60 Vbeta and 13 Jbeta primers characterized the PCR. TCRdb's table, derived via immunoSEQ multiplex PCR, lists solely in-frame clones and lacks some. The sample contains over 100,000 clones, over 60% of which appear only once. The sample taken for sequencing was PBMCs. Every receptor here comes from a man aged 25-45 years in good health and CMV-seropositive.

This rearrangement joins TRBV5-4 to TRBJ2-5; 11 positions agree with TRBD2. Unmatched junction bases numbered 11, after V lost 0 bases and J lost 4 bases. The CDR3 totals 18 residues. The germline V gene has CDR1 SGHNT and CDR2 YYREEE (reference sequence). The CDR3 DNA follows: TGTGCCAGCAGCTTGGGACTAGCGGGGACCCACGGGGGAGAGACCCAGTACTTC. Encoded protein: CASSLGLAGTHGGETQYF.

The V call is TRBV28, the J call TRBJ2-7; 9 positions agree with TRBD1. V dropped 4 bases and J dropped 4; count of bases not matched to a gene: 8. Per the germline V gene, CDR1 is MDHEN and CDR2 is SYDVKM. The CDR3 extends over 15 amino acids. The CDR3 here is CASSSDRGRRYEQYF. As DNA, the CDR3 is TGTGCCAGCAGTTCGGACAGGGGTCGTCGGTACGAGCAGTACTTC.

The rearrangement joins TRBV4-3 to TRBJ2-1, with a weak D call TRBD1 (6 bases). In germline, CDR1 is LGHNA, CDR2 YSLEER. CDR3 length: 17 residues. V was clipped by 2 bases and J by 7 bases, with 21 bases between them. The CDR3 here is CASSQLKQGFTGNEQFF. The CDR3 DNA follows: TGCGCCAGCAGCCAACTTAAACAGGGTTTCACGGGAAATGAGCAGTTCTTC.

V is TRBV27 and J is TRBJ2-6; D may be TRBD2 (7 bases). The V gene's germline CDR1 is MNHEY and CDR2 SMNVEV (reference sequence). With 7 bases removed from V and 1 base from J, the gap between germline ends came to 14 bases. This CDR3 region has 16 residues. The CDR3 sequence: CASTKGGGSGANVLTF. Here the CDR3 DNA reads TGTGCCAGCACCAAAGGGGGGGGTTCTGGGGCCAACGTCCTGACTTTC.

V usage is TRBV28 and J usage is TRBJ2-7; weak D call: TRBD1 (5 bases). Germline lookup yields CDR1 MDHEN and CDR2 SYDVKM. The germline V and J ends were trimmed by 10 bases and 2 bases, with 18 bases remaining between them. The CDR3 contains 14 residues. Written as DNA, the CDR3 is TGTGCCACCGCGGCGCAGGGTTGGACCTACGAGCAGTACTTC. Translation gives CATAAQGWTYEQYF.

The chain joins TRBV7-9 to TRBJ2-1; 10 bases are shared with TRBD2. Germline V CDR1 and CDR2: SEHNR, FQNEAQ (reference sequence). The CDR3 totals 19 residues. V gave up 6 bases and J gave up 0 bases; unmatched junction bases: 14. CDR3: CASSPGRLAGVSSYNEQFF. The CDR3 region has the DNA TGTGCCAGCAGTCCAGGGAGGCTAGCGGGGGTGAGCTCCTACAATGAGCAGTTCTTC. Filled out from reference TRBV7-9 and TRBJ2-1, the complete variable domain reads DTGVSQNPRHKITKRGQNVTFRCDPISEHNRLYWYRQTLGQGPEFLTYFQNEAQLEKSRLLSDRFSAERPKGSFSTLEIQRTEQGDSAMYLCASSPGRLAGVSSYNEQFFGPGTRLTVL.

V gene TRBV30 combines with J gene TRBJ1-1; D may be TRBD1 (5 bases). V lost 4 bases to trimming and J lost 5 bases, with 14 bases between them. Per the germline V gene, CDR1 is GTSNPN and CDR2 is SVGIG (reference sequence). The CDR3 covers 13 residues. The CDR3 DNA reads as TGTGCCTGGAAGCAGGGAAGTTGGACTGAAGCTTTCTTT. It is translated as CAWKQGSWTEAFF.

Only a few counts were recorded for this clone. The chain is built from TRBV6-1 and TRBJ1-6; D ambiguous. The ends were cut back, 4 bases at V and 10 bases at J, with 29 bases in the middle. The CDR3 is made up of 19 amino acids. Germline lookup yields CDR1 MNHNS and CDR2 SASEGT. The CDR3 DNA reads as TGTGCCAGCAGTGGGACTTCATCTCCGGGATCACCAAGGCGGTCACCCCTCCACTTT. Translating gives CASSGTSSPGSPRRSPLHF.

The chain recombines TRBV5-1 with TRBJ2-7; D may be TRBD1 (5 bases). Between the trimmed V and J ends, which lost 2 bases and 4 bases, there was a span of 10 bases. Germline CDR1 is SGHRS and CDR2 is YFSETQ. The length of the CDR3 is 13 residues. The CDR3 loop reads CASSLQDIYEQYF. The CDR3 DNA is TGCGCCAGCAGCTTACAGGATATTTACGAGCAGTACTTC.

Worth noting for this clone: One end of the junction fails to match germline, which may point to a read error. V usage is TRBV4-3 and J usage is TRBJ1-2; 7 bases map to TRBD1. The CDR3 runs 14 residues. CDR1 and CDR2 from the germline V gene are LGHNA and YSLEER. CDR3 protein: CASSPTTGSYGYPF. CDR3 nucleotide sequence: TGCGCCAGCAGCCCAACGACAGGGAGCTATGGCTACCCCTTC.

The V and J genes are TRBV2 and TRBJ2-7; 9 positions match TRBD2. Trimming took 6 bases from V and 1 from J; bases not matched to a gene: 7. Looked up from germline, CDR1 is SNHLY and CDR2 is FYNNEI. The CDR3 is 15 amino acids. As DNA, the CDR3 is TGTGCCAGCAGCCCGACTAGCGGACCTTCCTACGAGCAGTACTTC. It yields the protein CASSPTSGPSYEQYF.

The chain joins TRBV18 to TRBJ1-4; weak D call: TRBD1 (5 bases). The CDR3 runs 14 residues. CDR1 and CDR2 (germline): KGHSH, LQKENI. The germline V and J ends were trimmed by 4 bases and 8 bases, with 14 bases remaining between them. CDR3 DNA sequence: TGTGCCAGCTCACGGGGAGGGGCTGGAGAAAAACTGTTTTTT. Protein sequence: CASSRGGAGEKLFF. The variable domain in full, completed from reference TRBV18 and TRBJ1-4, reads NAGVMQNPRHLVRRRGQEARLRCSPMKGHSHVYWYRQLPEEGLKFMVYLQKENIIDESGMPKERFSAEFPKEGPSILRIQQVVRGDSAAYFCASSRGGAGEKLFFGSGTQLSVL.

The CDR3 region is CASSAQGQGGNTIYF. Written as DNA, the CDR3 is TGTGCCAGCAGCGCTCAGGGGCAGGGTGGAAACACCATATATTTT. The J gene is TRBJ1-3, the V gene TRBV9; D possibly corresponds to TRBD1 (6 bases). This CDR3 has 15 residues. Germline V lookup: CDR1 SGDLS, CDR2 YYNGEE. The V end was cut by 3 bases, the J end by 3 bases, with 13 bases between.

The rearrangement uses TRBV10-3 and TRBJ2-5; 13 nucleotides agree with TRBD2. In germline, CDR1 is ENHRY, CDR2 SYGVKD. The CDR3 sequence is 16 residues long. The V segment lost 2 bases and the J segment 1 base; nucleotides outside the gene matches: 1. The CDR3 DNA sequence: TGTGCCATCAGTGAGACTAGCGGGGGGGCCCAAGAGACCCAGTACTTC. It codes for CAISETSGGAQETQYF.

The J gene is TRBJ2-7, the V gene TRBV10-3, with TRBD2 identical over 13 bases. CDR3 length: 16 amino acids. J gave up 7 bases and V 4 bases, and 10 bases lay outside the gene matches. Germline loops: CDR1 ENHRY, CDR2 SYGVKD. The CDR3 spells CAISGPGTSGAGEQYF. CDR3 DNA: TGTGCCATCAGTGGCCCCGGGACTAGCGGGGCTGGTGAGCAGTACTTC.

This chain uses TRBV28 with TRBJ1-4; 7 nucleotides line up with TRBD1. CDR3 length: 15 amino acids. Germline CDR1 is MDHEN and CDR2 is SYDVKM. V trimming: 5 bases; J trimming: 0 bases; junction bases outside the gene matches: 3. CDR3 nucleotide sequence: TGTGCCAGCAGTGCAGGGGGTGCAACTAATGAAAAACTGTTTTTT. Protein: CASSAGGATNEKLFF.

The chain carries TRBV27 and TRBJ1-5; TRBD1 agrees at 10 bases. Germline CDR1 and CDR2: MNHEY and SMNVEV (reference sequence). V gave up 4 bases and J gave up 6 bases; unmatched junction bases: 12. The CDR3 is made up of 17 amino acids. The CDR3 nucleotides read TGTGCCAGCAGTTCCCTTTTCGACAGGGGGCCGCTTCAGCCCCAGCATTTT. It yields the protein CASSSLFDRGPLQPQHF.

This clone is termed medium-sized. The chain is built from TRBV4-3 and TRBJ2-1; 8 nucleotides align to TRBD1. Germline assignment: CDR1 LGHNA and CDR2 YSLEER. This CDR3 has 16 residues. V lost 1 base and J lost 5; bases outside the gene matches: 7. CDR3 in amino acids: CASSQGARGRHNEQFF. CDR3 nucleotides: TGCGCCAGCAGCCAAGGGGCCAGGGGGCGCCACAATGAGCAGTTCTTC.

The chain has TRBV19 and TRBJ1-1, with 7 bases aligning to TRBD1. Germline V lookup: CDR1 LNHDA, CDR2 SQIVND (reference sequence). V shed 5 bases, J shed 4 bases, and the junction held 13 bases outside the gene matches. This CDR3 comprises 16 residues. The DNA of the CDR3 is TGTGCCAGTAGTTACCAGGACCTCAGGGGGAGCACTGAAGCTTTCTTT. It translates to CASSYQDLRGSTEAFF. Full variable domain (rest looked up from reference TRBV19 and TRBJ1-1): DGGITQSPKYLFRKEGQNVTLSCEQNLNHDAMYWYRQDPGQGLRLIYYSQIVNDFQKGDIAEGYSVSREKKESFPLTVTSAQKNPTAFYLCASSYQDLRGSTEAFFGQGTRLTVV.

In its sample, this clone was seen a few times. The chain employs TRBV21-1 and TRBJ2-7; the table's D call, TRBD2, was not checked against the DNA. TRBV21-1 is reported as a pseudogene. CDR3 length: 18 amino acids. In DNA, the CDR3 is TGTGCCAGCAGCAAATACGTAGCAGGACTAGCTACGTGGGACGAGCAGTACTTC. This sequence encodes CASSKYVAGLATWDEQYF.